This T cell receptor beta chain was identified in a study of T cells in Graves' hyperthyroidism and ophthalmopathy. Study observations and caveats: The model identified upcoming ophthalmopathy a median approximately six months ahead of onset.

The germline gives CDR1 SGHRS, CDR2 YFSETQ. CDR3 length equals 15 residues. V was clipped by 0 bases and J by 0 bases, with 7 bases between them. Worth noting for this clonotype: What it binds is unknown.

Researchers took RNA transcripts and amplified the TCR beta CDR3 regions from them. In the first-round RT-PCR of the TCR CDR3, the HTBI primer set was used. MiXCR was run by TCRdb on the multiplex PCR reads, yielding one entry per CDR3 protein. Here the sample spans 500,000 to 600,000 distinct CDR3 sequences, around 46% being singletons. Exclusion followed for patients with uncontrolled infection, other autoimmune disease, pregnancy or lactation. The receptor was derived from an adult woman with Graves' disease, either hyperthyroidism or ophthalmopathy (not recorded which). The rearrangement uses TRBV5-1 and TRBJ1-5; unclear D gene. Sequenced sample: peripheral blood or thyroid tissue (not recorded which). The chain's CDR3 is CASSLDSGSNQPQHF. CDR3 DNA sequence: TGCGCCAGCAGCTTGGATAGCGGTAGCAATCAGCCCCAGCATTTT.